This passage covers 27 T cell receptor beta chains from one sample sequenced in a study of CD8 T cells in Susac syndrome. It was with random hexamers that roughly 0.45 to 1 ug RNA was reverse transcribed. TCRdb re-called the immunoSEQ multiplex PCR reads with MiXCR, one entry per CDR3 protein. The sample has roughly 200,000 distinct CDR3 sequences, 85% to 95% seen once. The sample taken for sequencing was CD8+ T cells from PBMCs. The receptors come from a human donor with multiple sclerosis.

The rearrangement links TRBV4-1 to TRBJ2-7; D remains unclear. In germline, CDR1 is MGHRA, CDR2 YSYEKL. The CDR3 contains 16 residues. V shed 0 bases and J shed 3 bases, with 15 bases lying between them. For the CDR3, the DNA is TGCGCCAGCAGCCAAGAGATTATCTCCGTAAGCTACGAGCAGTACTTC. Its protein product is CASSQEIISVSYEQYF.

The rearrangement uses TRBV4-2 and TRBJ2-2; D perhaps matches TRBD1 (6 bases). Germline CDR1 reads LGHNA; CDR2 reads YNFKEQ. Trimming left V 2 bases short and J 2 bases short, with 9 bases between. The CDR3 is 15 amino acids. DNA of the CDR3: TGTGCCAGCAGCCAACCGACAGGAAACACCGGGGAGCTGTTTTTT. This sequence encodes CASSQPTGNTGELFF.

This chain joins TRBV27 and TRBJ2-7; tentative D call: TRBD2 (6 bases). CDR3 length: 14 residues. Germline values: CDR1 MNHEY, CDR2 SMNVEV (reference sequence). V gave up 3 bases and J gave up 2 bases, with 11 bases separating them. The CDR3 protein is CASSLGSGTYEQYF. CDR3 sequence (DNA): TGTGCCAGCAGTTTGGGTAGCGGAACCTACGAGCAGTACTTC.

The chain has TRBV27 and TRBJ2-3; no clear D gene. The V and J ends lost 6 bases and 10 bases respectively, with 8 bases between them. This CDR3 is 10 amino acids long. CDR1 MNHEY and CDR2 SMNVEV come from the germline V gene (reference sequence). This chain's CDR3 is CASSRNPQYF. The DNA for the CDR3 is TGTGCCAGCAGCAGGAACCCGCAGTATTTT.

This clonotype was counted once. The V gene is TRBV30, the J gene TRBJ2-1, with TRBD2 matching over 9 bases. V gave up 5 bases and J gave up 9 bases; unmatched junction bases: 11. CDR1 is GTSNPN and CDR2 is SVGIG in the germline V gene (reference sequence). The CDR3 sequence is 14 residues long. The DNA for the CDR3 is TGTGCCTGGTTCCTAGCGGGACCCCACGGTGAGCAGTTCTTC. Amino acids: CAWFLAGPHGEQFF.

V gene TRBV7-9 combines with J gene TRBJ2-1; 8 bases agree with TRBD2. Germline V CDR1 and CDR2: SEHNR, FQNEAQ (reference sequence). J lost 5 bases, V lost 5 bases, and 5 bases had no gene match. The CDR3 runs to 14 residues. The CDR3 is CASSPTSENNEQFF. The CDR3, as DNA: TGTGCCAGCAGCCCGACTAGCGAAAACAATGAGCAGTTCTTC. Looking up the rest from reference TRBV7-9 and TRBJ2-1 gives the full variable domain: DTGVSQNPRHKITKRGQNVTFRCDPISEHNRLYWYRQTLGQGPEFLTYFQNEAQLEKSRLLSDRFSAERPKGSFSTLEIQRTEQGDSAMYLCASSPTSENNEQFFGPGTRLTVL.

The CDR3 loop is CASSFGRQAFF. The CDR3 DNA reads TGCGCCAGCAGCTTTGGGAGGCAGGCTTTCTTT. The V and J genes are TRBV5-1 and TRBJ1-1; D gene ambiguous. Trimming stripped 2 bases from V and 11 bases from J, with 10 bases between. The CDR3 consists of 11 residues. Germline loops: CDR1 SGHRS, CDR2 YFSETQ.

This sequence joins TRBV4-1 and TRBJ2-1; 8 nucleotides line up with TRBD1. The V gene's germline CDR1 is MGHRA and CDR2 YSYEKL. The J segment lost 0 bases and the V segment lost 0 bases, leaving 1 base of the junction unmatched. This CDR3 is built from 16 residues. CDR3 sequence (DNA): TGCGCCAGCAGCCAAGATCAGGGGGCCTCCTACAATGAGCAGTTCTTC. Translating it yields CASSQDQGASYNEQFF.

The rearrangement joins TRBV9 to TRBJ1-5; D gene uncertain. CDR1 and CDR2 from the germline V gene are SGDLS and YYNGEE. The ends were cut back, 0 bases at V and 5 bases at J, with 6 bases in the middle. CDR3 size: 13 residues. CDR3 sequence (DNA): TGTGCCAGCAGCGTAGTTCCGGATCAGCCCCAGCATTTT. The encoded protein is CASSVVPDQPQHF. Using reference TRBV9 and TRBJ1-5 for the parts outside the CDR3, the full variable domain is DSGVTQTPKHLITATGQRVTLRCSPRSGDLSVYWYQQSLDQGLQFLIQYYNGEERAKGNILERFSAQQFPDLHSELNLSSLELGDSALYFCASSVVPDQPQHFGDGTRLSIL.

This rearrangement joins TRBV4-1 to TRBJ2-1; D not certain. Trimming pared 1 base from V and 9 bases from J, leaving 10 bases between. The CDR3 contains 13 residues. The germline V gene encodes CDR1 MGHRA and CDR2 YSYEKL. CDR3 sequence: CASSQVVLGEQFF. CDR3 in DNA: TGCGCCAGCAGCCAAGTCGTATTAGGTGAGCAGTTCTTC.

The rearrangement joins TRBV5-6 to TRBJ2-4; TRBD2 might be the D (5 bases). The germline gives CDR1 SGHDT, CDR2 YYEEEE. V lost 5 bases and J 4 bases, leaving 13 bases between the germline ends. There are 14 residues in the CDR3. The CDR3 bases are TGTGCCAGCAGACGGGCCGGAGGAAAAAACATTCAGTACTTC. Amino acid sequence: CASRRAGGKNIQYF.

The chain has TRBV20-1 and TRBJ2-7, with 9 bases fitting TRBD2. The CDR3 covers 16 residues. The trim removed 1 base at V and 3 bases at J, leaving 10 bases unmatched. The germline V gene has CDR1 DFQATT and CDR2 SNEGSKA (reference sequence). This CDR3 reads CSARVPSGAVSYEQYF. CDR3 bases: TGCAGTGCTAGAGTACCTAGCGGGGCGGTGAGCTACGAGCAGTACTTC.

The chain joins TRBV30 to TRBJ2-3; no clear D. The CDR3 covers 12 residues. Trimming stripped 4 bases from V and 1 base from J, with 6 bases between. Germline-derived CDR1 and CDR2 are GTSNPN and SVGIG (reference sequence). CDR3 residues: CAWIRGTDTQYF. CDR3 DNA sequence: TGTGCCTGGATTCGGGGCACAGATACGCAGTATTTT. Filled out from reference TRBV30 and TRBJ2-3, the complete variable domain reads SQTIHQWPATLVQPVGSPLSLECTVEGTSNPNLYWYRQAAGRGLQLLFYSVGIGQISSEVPQNLSASRPQDRQFILSSKKLLLSDSGFYLCAWIRGTDTQYFGPGTRLTVL.

This chain uses TRBV28 with TRBJ2-2; D gene unclear. Trimming left V 2 bases short and J 6 bases short, with 7 bases between. The CDR3 contains 13 residues. Germline CDR1 MDHEN, CDR2 SYDVKM. CDR3 bases: TGTGCCAGCAGTTTAGGGGTGCCCGGGGAGCTGTTTTTT. It codes for CASSLGVPGELFF.

The gene calls are TRBV7-9 and TRBJ2-7; D may be TRBD2 (6 bases). Germline V gives CDR1 SEHNR, CDR2 FQNEAQ (reference sequence). The CDR3 extends over 15 amino acids. The V end lost 3 bases, the J end lost 6 bases, and 18 bases lay between the germline ends. The CDR3 DNA follows: TGTGCCAGCAGCTTGAGGGACTTTAGTCGCATCGAGCAGTACTTC. Protein: CASSLRDFSRIEQYF.

This chain uses TRBV2 with TRBJ2-1; D perhaps matches TRBD1 (5 bases). CDR3 size: 14 residues. V was cut by 3 bases and J by 3 bases, with 9 bases left in between. Germline values: CDR1 SNHLY, CDR2 FYNNEI. In nucleotides, the CDR3 is TGTGCCAGCAGTGACAGGGCATACTACAATGAGCAGTTCTTC. Its protein is CASSDRAYYNEQFF.

The chain has TRBV9 and TRBJ2-7, with D possibly being TRBD1 (5 bases). The V and J ends lost 0 bases and 6 bases respectively, with 7 bases between them. Germline CDR1 is SGDLS and CDR2 is YYNGEE. This CDR3 has 12 amino acids. CDR3 protein: CASSVEGSEQYF. CDR3 bases: TGTGCCAGCAGCGTAGAGGGGTCCGAGCAGTACTTC.

V and J are TRBV7-9 and TRBJ2-1; 10 bases fit TRBD1. The germline gives CDR1 SEHNR, CDR2 FQNEAQ (reference sequence). Losses at the gene ends were 5 bases for V and 14 bases for J; bases not matched to a gene: 6. This CDR3 comprises 12 residues. CDR3 sequence reads: CASSRRDRGKFF. Written as DNA, the CDR3 is TGTGCCAGCAGCCGCCGGGACAGGGGAAAGTTCTTC. Full variable domain (outside the CDR3, taken from reference TRBV7-9 and TRBJ2-1): DTGVSQNPRHKITKRGQNVTFRCDPISEHNRLYWYRQTLGQGPEFLTYFQNEAQLEKSRLLSDRFSAERPKGSFSTLEIQRTEQGDSAMYLCASSRRDRGKFFGPGTRLTVL.

This clonotype appeared once. This rearrangement joins TRBV10-3 to TRBJ1-1, with TRBD1 identical over 7 bases. The germline V gene has CDR1 ENHRY and CDR2 SYGVKD. The CDR3 runs to 15 residues. V trimming: 0 bases; J trimming: 2 bases; junction bases outside the gene matches: 3. The CDR3 DNA reads as TGTGCCATCAGTGAGTCCAGGGGGGAAAACACTGAAGCTTTCTTT. It is translated as CAISESRGENTEAFF.

The chain uses TRBV28 and TRBJ2-2, with D perhaps matching TRBD2 (6 bases). CDR1 and CDR2 from the germline V gene are MDHEN and SYDVKM. This CDR3 region has 16 residues. V shed 5 bases and J shed 3 bases, with 16 bases lying between them. For the CDR3, the DNA is TGTGCCAGCAGTGCCCACGGGAGCGGATACACCGGGGAGCTGTTTTTT. Translation gives CASSAHGSGYTGELFF.

The CDR3 sequence: CASSLDTNPNYGYTF. The CDR3 region has the DNA TGTGCCAGCAGCCTTGACACCAACCCTAACTATGGCTACACCTTC. V gene TRBV7-9 combines with J gene TRBJ1-2, with D hard to call. The V gene's germline CDR1 is SEHNR and CDR2 FQNEAQ (reference sequence). This CDR3 spans 15 amino acids. Trimming cost V 5 bases and J 0 bases, with 13 bases left between them.

The gene calls are TRBV13 and TRBJ2-7; D tentatively fits TRBD1 or TRBD2 (5 bases each). The CDR3 sequence is 15 residues long. V was clipped by 4 bases and J by 3 bases, with 16 bases between them. The germline V gene encodes CDR1 PRHDT and CDR2 FYEKMQ (reference sequence). CDR3 sequence (DNA): TGTGCCAGCAGCTACTCCGTCCGGGACGACTACGAGCAGTACTTC. It yields the protein CASSYSVRDDYEQYF.

The V gene is TRBV9, the J gene TRBJ2-5; 7 nucleotides agree with TRBD1. The CDR3 contains 14 residues. Germline CDR1 and CDR2: SGDLS and YYNGEE. V was pared by 3 bases and J by 6 bases, with 8 bases of the junction left unmatched. CDR3 nucleotides: TGTGCCAGCAGCGACACAGGGGTTGGAAAGACCCAGTACTTC. The encoded protein is CASSDTGVGKTQYF.

This rearrangement joins TRBV6-5 to TRBJ2-7, with 7 bases that match TRBD2. The V gene's germline CDR1 is MNHEY and CDR2 SVGAGI. This CDR3 is 15 amino acids long. Trimming at V came to 2 bases and at J to 0 bases, leaving 4 bases not matched to a gene. The CDR3 nucleotides are TGTGCCAGCAGTTACGATGGCGGGAGCTCCTACGAGCAGTACTTC. Translated, it gives CASSYDGGSSYEQYF.

J is TRBJ2-7 and V is TRBV6-6; D is uncertain. Per the germline V gene, CDR1 is MNHNY and CDR2 is SVGAGI (reference sequence). The CDR3 loop spans 12 amino acids. Trimming removed 3 bases at V and 3 bases at J, with 6 bases between. CDR3 DNA: TGTGCCAGCAGTTATGGCTTCTACGAGCAGTACTTC. Protein product: CASSYGFYEQYF.

V and J are TRBV5-1 and TRBJ1-4; D perhaps matches TRBD1 (5 bases). Germline assignment: CDR1 SGHRS and CDR2 YFSETQ. The CDR3 runs to 15 residues. V was cut by 5 bases and J by 14 bases, with 25 bases left in between. CDR3 region: CASRSLERDPMVLFF. The CDR3 coding sequence is TGCGCCAGCAGGAGTTTAGAGAGGGACCCGATGGTCCTGTTTTTT.

The chain couples TRBV5-4 to TRBJ2-7, with D possibly TRBD1 on 6 matching bases. This CDR3 comprises 12 residues. Germline V gene lookup returns CDR1 SGHNT and CDR2 YYREEE (reference sequence). V was cut by 3 bases and J by 8 bases, with 12 bases left in between. The CDR3 DNA reads as TGTGCCAGCAGCTGGGAGACAGGCCAGCAGTACTTC. It codes for CASSWETGQQYF.